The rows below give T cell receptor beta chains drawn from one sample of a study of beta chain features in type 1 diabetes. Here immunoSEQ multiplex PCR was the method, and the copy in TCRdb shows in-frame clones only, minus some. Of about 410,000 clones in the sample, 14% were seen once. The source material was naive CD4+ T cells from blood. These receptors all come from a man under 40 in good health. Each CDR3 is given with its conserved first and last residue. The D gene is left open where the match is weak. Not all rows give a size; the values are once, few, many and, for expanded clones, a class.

cdr3_aa: CSVERGSTDTQYF; cdr3_nt: TGCAGCGTTGAACGGGGCAGCACAGATACGCAGTATTTT; j_call: TRBJ2-3; v_call: TRBV29-1; clone_size: few; d_call: .
cdr3_aa: CASTRGGTEAFF; cdr3_nt: TGTGCCAGCACCCGGGGCGGGACTGAAGCTTTCTTT; j_call: TRBJ1-1; v_call: TRBV6-5; clone_size: .; d_call: .
cdr3_aa: CASSLVGEGTYEQYF; cdr3_nt: TGCGCCAGCAGCTTGGTTGGGGAAGGCACTTACGAGCAGTACTTC; j_call: TRBJ2-7; v_call: TRBV5-1; clone_size: few; d_call: .
cdr3_aa: CASSQTDTNYGYTF; cdr3_nt: TGTGCCAGCAGTCAAACAGACACTAACTATGGCTACACCTTC; j_call: TRBJ1-2; v_call: TRBV4-2; clone_size: few; d_call: .
cdr3_aa: CAWSVLYGDAF; cdr3_nt: TGTGCCTGGAGTGTACTATACGGGGACGCCTTC; j_call: TRBJ1-2; v_call: TRBV30; clone_size: few; d_call: .
cdr3_aa: CASSEAAQGTEQFF; cdr3_nt: TGTGCCAGCAGTGAAGCGGCACAGGGAACTGAGCAGTTCTTC; j_call: TRBJ2-1; v_call: TRBV6-1; clone_size: .; d_call: .
cdr3_aa: CASSYDRPTGNEQFF; cdr3_nt: TGTGCCAGCAGCTATGACAGACCCACGGGCAATGAGCAGTTCTTC; j_call: TRBJ2-1; v_call: TRBV7-9; clone_size: few; d_call: .
cdr3_aa: CATSAPGAENGELFF; cdr3_nt: TGCGCCACCTCAGCCCCGGGGGCAGAAAACGGGGAGCTGTTTTTT; j_call: TRBJ2-2; v_call: TRBV4-1; clone_size: few; d_call: .
cdr3_aa: CASSSSGLQETQYF; cdr3_nt: TGTGCCAGCAGCTCTAGCGGGCTTCAAGAGACCCAGTACTTC; j_call: TRBJ2-5; v_call: TRBV7-2; clone_size: .; d_call: TRBD2
cdr3_aa: CASSHVNPGTDPYEQYF; cdr3_nt: TGTGCCAGCTCGCATGTCAATCCCGGGACGGATCCTTACGAGCAGTACTTC; j_call: TRBJ2-7; v_call: TRBV18; clone_size: .; d_call: .
cdr3_aa: CSPRGEINVWPQHF; cdr3_nt: TGCAGCCCGAGGGGGGAAATTAATGTATGGCCCCAGCATTTT; j_call: TRBJ1-5; v_call: TRBV29-1; clone_size: .; d_call: .
cdr3_aa: CASSLAELSETQYF; cdr3_nt: TGTGCCAGCAGCTTGGCAGAGCTTTCGGAGACCCAGTACTTC; j_call: TRBJ2-5; v_call: TRBV7-6; clone_size: .; d_call: .
cdr3_aa: CASSLRRTTDTQYF; cdr3_nt: TGTGCCAGCAGCTTACGGCGGACCACAGATACGCAGTATTTT; j_call: TRBJ2-3; v_call: TRBV11-2; clone_size: few; d_call: .
cdr3_aa: CASRGTSGRYNEQFF; cdr3_nt: TGTGCCAGCAGAGGGACTAGCGGGAGGTACAATGAGCAGTTCTTC; j_call: TRBJ2-1; v_call: TRBV6-5; clone_size: .; d_call: TRBD2
cdr3_aa: CASSLGPATSTDTQYF; cdr3_nt: TGTGCCAGCAGCTTAGGTCCGGCCACTAGCACAGATACGCAGTATTTT; j_call: TRBJ2-3; v_call: TRBV5-6; clone_size: few; d_call: .
cdr3_aa: CAWSVRGSQPQHF; cdr3_nt: TGTGCCTGGAGTGTACGGGGAAGCCAGCCCCAGCATTTT; j_call: TRBJ1-5; v_call: TRBV30; clone_size: few; d_call: .
cdr3_aa: CAWSPGTGLFSPLHF; cdr3_nt: TGTGCCTGGAGCCCCGGGACAGGGCTTTTTTCACCCCTCCACTTT; j_call: TRBJ1-6; v_call: TRBV30; clone_size: once; d_call: TRBD1
cdr3_aa: CASSVAPGSNTGELFF; cdr3_nt: TGTGCCAGCAGCGTAGCTCCAGGGTCGAACACCGGGGAGCTGTTTTTT; j_call: TRBJ2-2; v_call: TRBV9; clone_size: .; d_call: .
cdr3_aa: CASSLVSGSTDTQYF; cdr3_nt: TGTGCCAGCAGCTTGGTTAGCGGGAGCACAGATACGCAGTATTTT; j_call: TRBJ2-3; v_call: TRBV7-9; clone_size: few; d_call: TRBD2
cdr3_aa: CASSASGGTTDTQYF; cdr3_nt: TGTGCCAGTAGTGCGTCGGGAGGGACGACAGATACGCAGTATTTT; j_call: TRBJ2-3; v_call: TRBV19; clone_size: .; d_call: TRBD2
cdr3_aa: CASSQVPSGVGANVLTF; cdr3_nt: TGCGCCAGCAGCCAAGTCCCTTCAGGGGTTGGGGCCAACGTCCTGACTTTC; j_call: TRBJ2-6; v_call: TRBV4-3; clone_size: few; d_call: .
cdr3_aa: CASSEGTYEVGEQFF; cdr3_nt: TGTGCCAGCAGCGAGGGGACCTACGAGGTAGGTGAGCAGTTCTTC; j_call: TRBJ2-1; v_call: TRBV9; clone_size: .; d_call: .
cdr3_aa: CASSLVGETQYF; cdr3_nt: TGTGCCAGCAGCTTGGTCGGGGAGACCCAGTACTTC; j_call: TRBJ2-5; v_call: TRBV5-6; clone_size: .; d_call: .
cdr3_aa: CASSKEVEDSNTGELFF; cdr3_nt: TGTGCCAGCAGCAAAGAGGTCGAAGATTCGAACACCGGGGAGCTGTTTTTT; j_call: TRBJ2-2; v_call: TRBV21-1; clone_size: .; d_call: .
cdr3_aa: CASSGRRQYSPLHF; cdr3_nt: TGTGCCAGCAGTGGCCGTAGACAGTATTCACCCCTCCACTTT; j_call: TRBJ1-6; v_call: TRBV2; clone_size: .; d_call: .
cdr3_aa: CASRRELADEQFF; cdr3_nt: TGTGCCAGCAGACGCGAACTAGCGGATGAGCAGTTCTTC; j_call: TRBJ2-1; v_call: TRBV28; clone_size: .; d_call: TRBD2
cdr3_aa: CAWSVLRGSTGELFF; cdr3_nt: TGTGCCTGGAGTGTACTAAGGGGCAGCACCGGGGAGCTGTTTTTT; j_call: TRBJ2-2; v_call: TRBV30; clone_size: .; d_call: .
cdr3_aa: CASSLKGVADTQYF; cdr3_nt: TGTGCCAGCAGCTTGAAGGGGGTGGCAGATACGCAGTATTTT; j_call: TRBJ2-3; v_call: TRBV7-3; clone_size: few; d_call: .
cdr3_aa: CASSQDQTGGPGTQYF; cdr3_nt: TGTGCCAGCAGCCAAGATCAAACGGGAGGGCCGGGAACGCAGTATTTT; j_call: TRBJ2-3; v_call: TRBV4-2; clone_size: few; d_call: TRBD2
cdr3_aa: CAWKEYNEQFF; cdr3_nt: TGTGCCTGGAAGGAGTACAATGAGCAGTTCTTC; j_call: TRBJ2-1; v_call: TRBV30; clone_size: few; d_call: .
cdr3_aa: CASSRTGLTEAFF; cdr3_nt: TGCGCCAGCAGCCGTACCGGGTTAACTGAAGCTTTCTTT; j_call: TRBJ1-1; v_call: TRBV4-1; clone_size: few; d_call: .
cdr3_aa: CASSLRASGTQETQYF; cdr3_nt: TGTGCCAGCAGCTTACGGGCTAGCGGGACACAAGAGACCCAGTACTTC; j_call: TRBJ2-5; v_call: TRBV7-8; clone_size: few; d_call: TRBD2
cdr3_aa: CASSGQGVTGELFF; cdr3_nt: TGTGCCAGCAGCGGGCAGGGTGTGACCGGGGAGCTGTTTTTT; j_call: TRBJ2-2; v_call: TRBV25-1; clone_size: .; d_call: .
cdr3_aa: CASSYGTVSTDTQYF; cdr3_nt: TGTGCCAGCAGCTATGGGACAGTTAGCACAGATACGCAGTATTTT; j_call: TRBJ2-3; v_call: TRBV7-9; clone_size: few; d_call: TRBD1
cdr3_aa: CAWSARRTSGRPDTQYF; cdr3_nt: TGTGCCTGGAGTGCACGAAGGACTAGCGGGAGGCCTGATACGCAGTATTTT; j_call: TRBJ2-3; v_call: TRBV30; clone_size: .; d_call: TRBD2
cdr3_aa: CASSLRLETQYF; cdr3_nt: TGTGCCAGCAGCTTAAGACTAGAGACCCAGTACTTC; j_call: TRBJ2-5; v_call: TRBV11-3; clone_size: .; d_call: .
cdr3_aa: CASSLGENTEAFF; cdr3_nt: TGTGCCAGCAGCTTGGGCGAGAACACTGAAGCTTTCTTT; j_call: TRBJ1-1; v_call: TRBV7-6; clone_size: .; d_call: .
cdr3_aa: CASSEAPWANVLTF; cdr3_nt: TGTGCCAGCAGCGAGGCCCCCTGGGCCAACGTCCTGACTTTC; j_call: TRBJ2-6; v_call: TRBV9; clone_size: .; d_call: .
cdr3_aa: CASSLEAAQYF; cdr3_nt: TGCGCCAGCAGCTTAGAGGCTGCGCAGTATTTT; j_call: TRBJ2-3; v_call: TRBV5-1; clone_size: few; d_call: .
cdr3_aa: CGGAAVSGNTIYF; cdr3_nt: TGTGGAGGAGCGGCCGTCTCTGGAAACACCATATATTTT; j_call: TRBJ1-3; v_call: TRBV10-3; clone_size: .; d_call: .